Each of the 6 T cell receptor beta chains below was sequenced from the same sample in a study of shared clonotypes between healthy human individuals. Generated by immunoSEQ multiplex PCR, the TCRdb table keeps only in-frame clones and is missing some. The data contain under 80,000 clones, over 55% of them singletons. Sequencing input: memory CD8+ T cells sorted from blood. Subset here: CD45RO+ cells pooled with CCR7-negative TemRA cells. The receptors originated from a man aged 30 to 45 in good health.

This clone appeared a few times. The chain couples TRBV11-2 to TRBJ2-1; D gene unclear. Trimming cost V 5 bases and J 4 bases, with 6 bases left between them. The CDR3 spans 12 residues. Germline V gene lookup returns CDR1 SGHAT and CDR2 FQNNGV. The CDR3 sequence: CASSEIYNEQFF. The CDR3 DNA is TGTGCCAGCAGCGAGATTTACAATGAGCAGTTCTTC.

The chain combines TRBV13 with TRBJ2-1; no clear D. V was trimmed by 3 bases and J by 5 bases, leaving 5 bases between them. CDR1 is PRHDT and CDR2 is FYEKMQ in the germline V gene (reference sequence). The CDR3 loop spans 12 amino acids. The CDR3, as DNA: TGTGCCAGCAGCTTGGGGAACAATGAGCAGTTCTTC. Its translation is CASSLGNNEQFF.

V is TRBV4-2 and J is TRBJ2-5; TRBD1 matches 12 bases. Trimming at V came to 5 bases and at J to 5 bases, leaving 9 bases not matched to a gene. Germline V gives CDR1 LGHNA, CDR2 YNFKEQ. This CDR3 contains 16 residues. The CDR3 loop reads CASSSEEGTGGETQYF. CDR3 in DNA: TGTGCCAGCAGCTCGGAGGAGGGGACAGGGGGCGAGACCCAGTACTTC.

This clone occurred many times. The J gene is TRBJ2-1, the V gene TRBV29-1; TRBD1 agrees at 8 bases. This CDR3 has 13 amino acids. V was pared by 5 bases and J by 6 bases, with 6 bases of the junction left unmatched. Germline V gene data show CDR1 as SQVTM and CDR2 as ANQGSEA. The CDR3 spells CSVRTGLSNEQFF. As DNA, the CDR3 is TGCAGCGTTAGGACAGGGTTATCCAATGAGCAGTTCTTC.

This chain connects TRBV2 to TRBJ1-5; tentatively, D is TRBD1 (5 bases). There are 14 residues in the CDR3. Germline V gene lookup returns CDR1 SNHLY and CDR2 FYNNEI. The V gene lost 2 bases and the J gene lost 5 bases, with 10 bases spanning the gap. In DNA form, the CDR3 reads TGTGCCAGCAGTGAATGGGGGTCTCATCAGCCCCAGCATTTT. Residues: CASSEWGSHQPQHF.

In this sample, this clone turned up a few times. The rearrangement uses TRBV4-3 and TRBJ2-1; D possibly corresponds to TRBD2 (6 bases). V was trimmed by 0 bases and J by 3 bases, leaving 12 bases between them. The CDR3 consists of 16 residues. Germline CDR1 is LGHNA and CDR2 is YSLEER. CDR3 bases: TGCGCCAGCAGCCAAGAATGGTTCGGGGGCTACAATGAGCAGTTCTTC. This sequence encodes CASSQEWFGGYNEQFF.